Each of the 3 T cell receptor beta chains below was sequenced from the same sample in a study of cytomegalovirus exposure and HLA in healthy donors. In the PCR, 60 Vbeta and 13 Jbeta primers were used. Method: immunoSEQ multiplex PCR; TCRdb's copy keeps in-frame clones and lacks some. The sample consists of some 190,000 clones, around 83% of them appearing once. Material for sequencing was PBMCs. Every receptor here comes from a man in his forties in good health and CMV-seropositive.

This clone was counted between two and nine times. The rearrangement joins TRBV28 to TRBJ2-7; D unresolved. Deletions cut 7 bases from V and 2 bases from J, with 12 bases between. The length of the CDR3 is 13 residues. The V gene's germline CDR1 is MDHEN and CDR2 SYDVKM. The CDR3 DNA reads TGTGCCAGCAACGGCCTGGGCACCTACGAGCAGTACTTC. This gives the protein CASNGLGTYEQYF.

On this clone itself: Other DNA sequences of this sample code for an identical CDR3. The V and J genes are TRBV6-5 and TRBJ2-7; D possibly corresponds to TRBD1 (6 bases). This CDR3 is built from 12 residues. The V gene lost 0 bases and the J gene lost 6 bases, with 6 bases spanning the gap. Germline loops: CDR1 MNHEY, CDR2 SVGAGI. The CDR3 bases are TGTGCCAGCAGTTACTCAGGGGGCGAGCAGTACTTC. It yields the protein CASSYSGGEQYF.

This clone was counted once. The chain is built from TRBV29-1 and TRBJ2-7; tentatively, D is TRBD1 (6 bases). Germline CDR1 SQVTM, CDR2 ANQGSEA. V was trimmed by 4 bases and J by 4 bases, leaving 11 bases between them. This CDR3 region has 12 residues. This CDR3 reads CSVVSQGYEQYF. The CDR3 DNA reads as TGCAGCGTTGTTTCACAGGGTTACGAGCAGTACTTC.